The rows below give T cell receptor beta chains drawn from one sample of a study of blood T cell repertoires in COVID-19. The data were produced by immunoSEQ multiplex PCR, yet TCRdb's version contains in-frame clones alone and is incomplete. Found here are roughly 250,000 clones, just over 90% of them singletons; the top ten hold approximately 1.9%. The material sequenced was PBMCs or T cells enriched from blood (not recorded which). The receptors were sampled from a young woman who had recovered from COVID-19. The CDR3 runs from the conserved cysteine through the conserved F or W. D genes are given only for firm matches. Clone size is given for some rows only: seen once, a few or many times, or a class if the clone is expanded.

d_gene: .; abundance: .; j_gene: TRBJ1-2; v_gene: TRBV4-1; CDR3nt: .; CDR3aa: CASSQFGQGIDTF
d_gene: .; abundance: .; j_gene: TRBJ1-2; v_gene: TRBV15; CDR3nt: TGTGCCACCAGCAGAGACTACAGGGTTCCGGACTATGGCTACACCTTC; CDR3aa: CATSRDYRVPDYGYTF
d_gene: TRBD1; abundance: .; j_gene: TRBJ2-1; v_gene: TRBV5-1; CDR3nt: TGCGCCAGCAGCTTTCAGGGGGTACGACAAGAGCAGTTCTTC; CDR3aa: CASSFQGVRQEQFF
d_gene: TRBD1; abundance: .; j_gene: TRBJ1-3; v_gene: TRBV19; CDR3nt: TGTGCCAGTAAGGGACAGGGCTCCGGAAACACCATATATTTT; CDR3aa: CASKGQGSGNTIYF
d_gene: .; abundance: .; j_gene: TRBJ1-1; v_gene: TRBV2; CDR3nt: TGTGCCAGCAGTTTATTCCTCGAGTACACTGAAGCTTTCTTT; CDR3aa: CASSLFLEYTEAFF
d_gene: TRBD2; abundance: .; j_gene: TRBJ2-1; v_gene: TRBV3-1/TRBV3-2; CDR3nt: TGTGCCAGCAGCCAGGGACTAGCGGGAGGAATTGAGCAGTTCTTC; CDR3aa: CASSQGLAGGIEQFF
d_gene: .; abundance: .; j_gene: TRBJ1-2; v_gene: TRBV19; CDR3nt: TGTGCCAGTACCCACCCGGGAGGGGCGGTCGGCTACACCTTC; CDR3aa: CASTHPGGAVGYTF
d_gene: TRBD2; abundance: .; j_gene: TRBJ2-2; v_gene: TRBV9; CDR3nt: TGTGCCAGCAGCGTATATAGCGGGGGGACCGGGGAGCTGTTTTTT; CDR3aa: CASSVYSGGTGELFF
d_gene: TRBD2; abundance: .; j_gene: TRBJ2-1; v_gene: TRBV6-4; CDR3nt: TGTGCCAGCAGTGACTCCCTGGGAGGGAGGTACAATGAGCAGTTCTTC; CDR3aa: CASSDSLGGRYNEQFF
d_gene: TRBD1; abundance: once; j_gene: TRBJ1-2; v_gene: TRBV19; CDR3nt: TGTGCCAGTAGTGACGGGACAGGGGACTATAACTATGGCTACACCTTC; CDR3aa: CASSDGTGDYNYGYTF
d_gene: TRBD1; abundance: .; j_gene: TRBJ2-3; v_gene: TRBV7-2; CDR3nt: TGTGCCAGCAGCTGGGGAACGACAGGGGGCACAGATACGCAGTATTTT; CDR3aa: CASSWGTTGGTDTQYF
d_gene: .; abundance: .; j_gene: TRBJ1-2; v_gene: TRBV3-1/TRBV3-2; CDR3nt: TGTGCCAGCAGCCAAACAGGGTTGGGTAACTATGGCTACACCTTC; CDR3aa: CASSQTGLGNYGYTF
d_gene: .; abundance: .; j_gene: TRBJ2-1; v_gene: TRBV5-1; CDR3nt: TGCGCCAGCAGCTTGGGACTGCGGAGCTCCTACAATGAGCAGTTCTTC; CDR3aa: CASSLGLRSSYNEQFF
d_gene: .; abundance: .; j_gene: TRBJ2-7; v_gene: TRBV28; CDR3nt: TGTGCCAGCAGGGTGGCGGGACGCTACGAGCAGTACTTC; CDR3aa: CASRVAGRYEQYF
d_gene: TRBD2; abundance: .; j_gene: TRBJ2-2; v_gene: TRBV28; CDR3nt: TGTGCCAGCAGCTCCCTACTAGCGGGGGAAACCGGCGGGGAGCTGTTTTTT; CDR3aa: CASSSLLAGETGGELFF
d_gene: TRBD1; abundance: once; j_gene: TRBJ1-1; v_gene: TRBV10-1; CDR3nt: TGCGCCAGCAGTGAGGGACAGGGAGACACTGAAGCTTTCTTT; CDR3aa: CASSEGQGDTEAFF
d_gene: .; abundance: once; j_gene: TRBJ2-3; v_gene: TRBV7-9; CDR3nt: TGTGCCAGCAGCTTAGTGGGGGGTGAAAGAAATACGCAGTATTTT; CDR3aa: CASSLVGGERNTQYF
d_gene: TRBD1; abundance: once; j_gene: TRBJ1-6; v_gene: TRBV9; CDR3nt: TGTGCCAGCAGCCCAGACAGGGACGACGGGCCCCTCCACTTT; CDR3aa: CASSPDRDDGPLHF
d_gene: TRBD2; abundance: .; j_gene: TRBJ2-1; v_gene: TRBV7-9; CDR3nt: TGTGCCAGCAGCCACCCGTCTAGCGGGGGGGCCAATGAGCAGTTCTTC; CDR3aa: CASSHPSSGGANEQFF
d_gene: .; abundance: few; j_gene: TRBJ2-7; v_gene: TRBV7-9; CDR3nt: TGTGCCAGCAGCACCACGCTCGGGACTGGCGAGCAGTACTTC; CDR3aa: CASSTTLGTGEQYF
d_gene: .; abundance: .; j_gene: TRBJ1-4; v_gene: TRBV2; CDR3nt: TGTGCCAGCAGTGAAGAGGGGACTAATGAAAAACTGTTTTTT; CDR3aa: CASSEEGTNEKLFF
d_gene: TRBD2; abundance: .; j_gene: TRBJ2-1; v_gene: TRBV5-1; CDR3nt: TGCGCCAGCGAGGCGGGAGGGGGCAATGAGCAGTTCTTC; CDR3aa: CASEAGGGNEQFF
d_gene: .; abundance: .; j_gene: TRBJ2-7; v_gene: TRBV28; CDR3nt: TGTGCCAGCACCACGCGGGCCGGCTACGAGCAGTACTTC; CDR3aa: CASTTRAGYEQYF
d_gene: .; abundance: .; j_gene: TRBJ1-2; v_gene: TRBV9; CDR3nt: TGTGCCAGCAGCGGACAGGTTAGGGGCCGAGGCTACACCTTC; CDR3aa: CASSGQVRGRGYTF
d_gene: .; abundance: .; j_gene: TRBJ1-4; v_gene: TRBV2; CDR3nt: TGTGCCAGCATTCGCGACCTCGGGGAAAAACTGTTTTTT; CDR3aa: CASIRDLGEKLFF
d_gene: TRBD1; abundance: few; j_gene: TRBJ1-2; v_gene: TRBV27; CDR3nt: TGTGCCAGTCACCCTCAGGGACAGCAAAACTATGGCTACACCTTC; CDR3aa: CASHPQGQQNYGYTF
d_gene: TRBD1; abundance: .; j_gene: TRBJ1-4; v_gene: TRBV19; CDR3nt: TGTGCCAGTAGTAGCGACAGGGGGAGTGAAAAACTGTTTTTT; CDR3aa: CASSSDRGSEKLFF
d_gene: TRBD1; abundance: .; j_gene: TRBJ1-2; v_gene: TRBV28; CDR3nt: TGTGCCAGCACCGACAGGGATCGGGGCTACACCTTC; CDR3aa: CASTDRDRGYTF
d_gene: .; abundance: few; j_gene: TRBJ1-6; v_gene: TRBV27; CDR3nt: TGTGCCAGCAGGCAAGGACAGCAAAATTCACCCCTCCACTTT; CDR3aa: CASRQGQQNSPLHF
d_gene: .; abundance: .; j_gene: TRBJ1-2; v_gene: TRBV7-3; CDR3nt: TGTGCCAGCATCCACTCTTTTTCCTTC; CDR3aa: CASIHSFSF
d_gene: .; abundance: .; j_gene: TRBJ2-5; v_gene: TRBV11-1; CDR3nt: TGTGCCAGCAGCGTATCAGGGTTGACCCAGTACTTC; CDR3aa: CASSVSGLTQYF
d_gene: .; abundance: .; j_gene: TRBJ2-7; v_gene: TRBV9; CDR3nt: TGTGCCAGCAGCGTTGGGGGCGCAAGGGGCTACGAGCAGTACTTC; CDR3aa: CASSVGGARGYEQYF
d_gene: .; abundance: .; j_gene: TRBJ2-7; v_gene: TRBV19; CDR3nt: TGTGCCAGTAGTATAGGAACGGCCTACGAGCAGTACTTC; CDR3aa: CASSIGTAYEQYF
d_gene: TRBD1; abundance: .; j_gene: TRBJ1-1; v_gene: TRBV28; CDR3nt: TGTGCCAGCAGTTGGACAGGGGGGGGTGTGAACACTGAAGCTTTCTTT; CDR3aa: CASSWTGGGVNTEAFF
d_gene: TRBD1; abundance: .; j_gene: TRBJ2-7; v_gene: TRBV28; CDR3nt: TGTGCCAGCAGCCTCAGGGGGTACGAGCAGTACTTC; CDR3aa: CASSLRGYEQYF
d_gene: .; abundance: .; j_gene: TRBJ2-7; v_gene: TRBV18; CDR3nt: TGTGCCAGCTCACCGGGTTTCCGGGGCTACGAGCAGTACTTC; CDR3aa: CASSPGFRGYEQYF
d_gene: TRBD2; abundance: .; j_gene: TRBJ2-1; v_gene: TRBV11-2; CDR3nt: TGTGCCAGCAGCGCGGTAAAGCGGGAGGGGTGGCCCTCCTACAATGAGCAGTTCTTC; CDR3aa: CASSAVKREGWPSYNEQFF
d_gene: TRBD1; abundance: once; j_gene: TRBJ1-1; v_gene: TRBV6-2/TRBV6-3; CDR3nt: TGTGCCAGCAGCCGAAAGGACAGGGTTGACACTGAAGCTTTCTTT; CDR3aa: CASSRKDRVDTEAFF
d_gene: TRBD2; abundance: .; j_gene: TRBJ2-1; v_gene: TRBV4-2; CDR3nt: TGTGCCAGCAGCCCCCCCCTAGCGGGAGAGCGGTTCTTC; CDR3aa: CASSPPLAGERFF
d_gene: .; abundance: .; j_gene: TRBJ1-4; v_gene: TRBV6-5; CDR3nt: TGTGCCAGCAGTCGAGGTGGGGAAAAACTGTTTTTT; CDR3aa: CASSRGGEKLFF
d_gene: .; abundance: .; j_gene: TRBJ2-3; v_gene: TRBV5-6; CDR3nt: TGTGCCAGCAGCTGGGGTGTCGGGGAAATTAACTCAGATACGCAGTATTTT; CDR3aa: CASSWGVGEINSDTQYF
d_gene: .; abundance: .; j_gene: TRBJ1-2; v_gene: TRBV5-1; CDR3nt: TGCGCCAGCAGCTTAACTTTGACACAAAGGGGCTATGGCTACACCTTC; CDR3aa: CASSLTLTQRGYGYTF
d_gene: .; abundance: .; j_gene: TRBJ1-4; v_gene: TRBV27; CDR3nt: TGTGCCAGCAGTTTAGCGGGTGATGAAAAACTGTTTTTT; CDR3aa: CASSLAGDEKLFF
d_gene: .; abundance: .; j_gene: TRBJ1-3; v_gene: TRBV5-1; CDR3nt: TGCGCCAGCAGCGCGGGCACCGTGAGATCTGGAAACACCATATATTTT; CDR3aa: CASSAGTVRSGNTIYF
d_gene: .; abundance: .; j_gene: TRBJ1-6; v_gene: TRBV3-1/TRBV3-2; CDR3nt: TGTGCCAGCAGCCAACAGATTAATTCACCCCTCCACTTT; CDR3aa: CASSQQINSPLHF
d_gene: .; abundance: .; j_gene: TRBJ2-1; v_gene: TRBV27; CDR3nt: TGTGCCAGCAGTTTATTTACGGGAGCCCCCTACAATGAGCAGTTCTTC; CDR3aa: CASSLFTGAPYNEQFF
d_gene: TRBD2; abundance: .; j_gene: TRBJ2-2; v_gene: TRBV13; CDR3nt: TGTGCCAGCAGCTTAATTTCTCGACTAGCGGGGTCATCCACCGGGGAGCTGTTTTTT; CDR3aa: CASSLISRLAGSSTGELFF
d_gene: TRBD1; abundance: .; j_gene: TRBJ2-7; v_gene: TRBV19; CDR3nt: TGTGCCAGTAGTGAGAGGACAGGGTTGGGCGAGCAGTACTTC; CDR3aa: CASSERTGLGEQYF
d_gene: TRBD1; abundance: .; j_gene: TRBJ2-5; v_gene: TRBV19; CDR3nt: TGTGCCAGTAGTAAACAGGGGCAGGGAGAGACCCAGTACTTC; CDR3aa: CASSKQGQGETQYF
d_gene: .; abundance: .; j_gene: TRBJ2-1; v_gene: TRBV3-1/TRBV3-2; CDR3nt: TGTGCCAGCAGCCCGGCGGCCCGAGCACTCTACAATGAGCAGTTCTTC; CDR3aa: CASSPAARALYNEQFF
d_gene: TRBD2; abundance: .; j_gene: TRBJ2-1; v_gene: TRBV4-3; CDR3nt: TGCGCCAGCAGCCAGGCCGGGGGGGGAGCCTCCTACAATGAGCAGTTCTTC; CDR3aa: CASSQAGGGASYNEQFF
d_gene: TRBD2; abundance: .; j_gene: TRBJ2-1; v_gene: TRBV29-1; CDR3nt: TGCAGCGCTAAGATTAGCGGGAGTGCTGAGCAGTTCTTC; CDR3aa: CSAKISGSAEQFF
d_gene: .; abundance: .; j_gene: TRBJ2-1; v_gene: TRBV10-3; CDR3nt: TGTGCCATCAGTGAGTCGAAGTCGCGTGTACTCACGAATGAGCAGTTCTTC; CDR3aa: CAISESKSRVLTNEQFF
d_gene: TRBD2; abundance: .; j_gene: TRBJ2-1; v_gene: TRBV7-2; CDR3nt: TGTGCCAGCAGCTTACTCGCGGGGGGCGCCTACAATGAGCAGTTCTTC; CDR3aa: CASSLLAGGAYNEQFF
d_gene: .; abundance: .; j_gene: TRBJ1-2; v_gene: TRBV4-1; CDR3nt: TGCGCCAGCAGCCAAGTAACAGAGTACTATGGCTACACCTTC; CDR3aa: CASSQVTEYYGYTF
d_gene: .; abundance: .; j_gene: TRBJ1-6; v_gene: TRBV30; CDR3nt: TGTGCCTGGAGTGTAAGGGGGTCCTATAATTCACCCCTCCACTTT; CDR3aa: CAWSVRGSYNSPLHF
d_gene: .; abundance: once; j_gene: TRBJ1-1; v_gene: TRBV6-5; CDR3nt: TGTGCCAGCCGTTACGGGGGACACTCCAACACTGAAGCTTTCTTT; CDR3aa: CASRYGGHSNTEAFF